This is a list of T cell receptor beta chains from one sample in a study of T cells in narcolepsy. The method was immunoSEQ multiplex PCR; TCRdb's version includes in-frame clones alone and lacks a portion of them. The repertoire holds 25,000 to 35,000 clones, with around 79% as singletons. The sample taken for sequencing was memory (CD45RA-) CD4+ T cells from blood. The receptors here all came from a human donor in good health. Each CDR3 is given with its conserved first and last residue. The D gene is left open where the match is weak. Clone size, where shown, is once, few, many, or a class for clones that have expanded.

D: TRBD1
size: once
V: TRBV9
J: TRBJ2-3
CDR3: CASSSWTGSTDTQYF
DNA: TGTGCCAGCAGCAGCTGGACAGGGAGCACAGATACGCAGTATTTT

D: TRBD2
size: .
V: TRBV19
J: TRBJ2-5
CDR3: CASSDGTSGTYQETQYF
DNA: TGTGCCAGTAGCGACGGGACTAGCGGGACGTACCAAGAGACCCAGTACTTC

D: .
size: .
V: TRBV11-3
J: TRBJ2-3
CDR3: CASSHNVGPNTDTQYF
DNA: TGTGCCAGCAGCCATAACGTAGGGCCCAACACAGATACGCAGTATTTT

D: .
size: once
V: TRBV9
J: TRBJ2-2
CDR3: CASSPMVGTGELFF
DNA: TGTGCCAGCAGCCCCATGGTGGGGACCGGGGAGCTGTTTTTT

D: .
size: .
V: TRBV2
J: TRBJ2-5
CDR3: CASSRNREETQYF
DNA: TGTGCCAGCAGTCGTAACAGGGAAGAGACCCAGTACTTC

D: .
size: .
V: TRBV9
J: TRBJ1-1
CDR3: CASSVEAQGATEAFF
DNA: TGTGCCAGCAGCGTAGAAGCCCAGGGTGCCACTGAAGCTTTCTTT

D: TRBD2
size: once
V: TRBV4-1
J: TRBJ2-1
CDR3: CASSLLAGVSYNEQFF
DNA: TGCGCCAGCAGCTTACTAGCGGGAGTATCCTACAATGAGCAGTTCTTC

D: TRBD2
size: .
V: TRBV7-2
J: TRBJ2-2
CDR3: CASSLAGGTNTGELFF
DNA: TGTGCCAGCAGCTTAGCGGGGGGGACGAACACCGGGGAGCTGTTTTTT

D: .
size: .
V: TRBV29-1
J: TRBJ2-3
CDR3: CSARTTGTKSTDTQYF
DNA: TGCAGCGCCAGAACGACAGGAACCAAAAGCACAGATACGCAGTATTTT

D: .
size: few
V: TRBV5-4
J: TRBJ2-6
CDR3: CASSPEVDSRGRF
DNA: TGTGCCAGCAGCCCCGAAGTGGACAGCCGAGGTCGTTTC

D: .
size: .
V: TRBV7-2
J: TRBJ2-3
CDR3: CASSLAPGSPDTQYF
DNA: TGTGCCAGCAGCTTAGCGCCGGGATCTCCAGATACGCAGTATTTT

D: TRBD1
size: once
V: TRBV2
J: TRBJ2-1
CDR3: CASSRQGKDEQFF
DNA: TGTGCCAGCAGTCGACAGGGGAAGGATGAGCAGTTCTTC

D: TRBD2
size: few
V: TRBV11-2
J: TRBJ2-3
CDR3: CASSASGGAGTDTQYF
DNA: TGTGCCAGCAGCGCTAGCGGGGGGGCCGGGACAGATACGCAGTATTTT

D: TRBD1
size: .
V: TRBV28
J: TRBJ1-1
CDR3: CASSTLQGWPFF
DNA: TGTGCCAGCAGTACGCTACAGGGGTGGCCTTTCTTT

D: TRBD1
size: .
V: TRBV4-1
J: TRBJ2-1
CDR3: CASSPSPRAQGVDEQFF
DNA: TGCGCCAGCAGCCCTTCGCCCCGGGCGCAGGGGGTAGATGAGCAGTTCTTC

D: .
size: .
V: TRBV30
J: TRBJ1-2
CDR3: CASHRGINYGYTF
DNA: TGTGCCTCCCACCGAGGGATTAACTATGGCTACACCTTC

D: TRBD2
size: few
V: TRBV13
J: TRBJ2-3
CDR3: CASSLGSGSTDTQYF
DNA: TGTGCCAGCAGCTTAGGTAGCGGGAGTACAGATACGCAGTATTTT

D: .
size: once
V: TRBV5-1
J: TRBJ2-3
CDR3: CASRSADTQYF
DNA: TGCGCCAGCCGAAGCGCAGATACGCAGTATTTT

D: .
size: once
V: TRBV28
J: TRBJ2-5
CDR3: CASSLYTGRQETQYF
DNA: TGTGCCAGCAGTTTGTACACCGGACGTCAGGAGACCCAGTACTTC

D: .
size: .
V: TRBV19
J: TRBJ2-4
CDR3: CASSPLGEAKNIQYF
DNA: TGTGCCAGTAGTCCCTTAGGGGAGGCCAAAAACATTCAGTACTTC

D: .
size: .
V: TRBV7-2
J: TRBJ2-4
CDR3: CASSLVDIRSLGYF
DNA: TGTGCCAGCAGCTTAGTGGACATCAGGAGTCTAGGGTACTTC

D: TRBD2
size: .
V: TRBV5-1
J: TRBJ2-3
CDR3: CASSLPRLAGVADTQYF
DNA: TGCGCCAGCAGCCTACCCCGACTAGCGGGAGTGGCAGATACGCAGTATTTT

D: TRBD1
size: .
V: TRBV6-5
J: TRBJ2-7
CDR3: CASTRRDRVYEQYF
DNA: TGTGCCAGCACTCGCCGGGACAGGGTCTACGAGCAGTACTTC

D: TRBD1
size: few
V: TRBV6-1
J: TRBJ1-2
CDR3: CASNGGGQNYGYTF
DNA: TGTGCCAGCAATGGGGGGGGACAGAACTATGGCTACACCTTC

D: .
size: .
V: TRBV19
J: TRBJ2-6
CDR3: CASSGQRPSGANVLTF
DNA: TGTGCCAGTAGTGGGCAGAGACCCTCTGGGGCCAACGTCCTGACTTTC

D: TRBD2
size: .
V: TRBV7-2
J: TRBJ2-1
CDR3: CASRMGLAVDEQFF
DNA: TGTGCCAGCAGAATGGGACTAGCGGTCGATGAGCAGTTCTTC

D: .
size: .
V: TRBV25-1
J: TRBJ1-2
CDR3: CATVGGNSGYTF
DNA: TGTGCCACCGTGGGGGGAAACAGTGGCTACACCTTC

D: TRBD1
size: few
V: TRBV4-2
J: TRBJ2-7
CDR3: CASSQEGTGFGEQYF
DNA: TGTGCCAGCAGCCAAGAAGGGACAGGGTTCGGCGAGCAGTACTTC

D: .
size: .
V: TRBV7-8
J: TRBJ2-5
CDR3: CASSLAGNQETQYF
DNA: TGTGCCAGCAGCTTAGCAGGGAACCAAGAGACCCAGTACTTC

D: .
size: few
V: TRBV2
J: TRBJ1-5
CDR3: CASSVGAQPQHF
DNA: TGTGCCAGCAGTGTGGGGGCCCAGCCCCAGCATTTT

D: .
size: .
V: TRBV19
J: TRBJ1-5
CDR3: CASNKNSGNQPQHF
DNA: TGTGCCAGTAACAAGAATTCGGGCAATCAGCCCCAGCATTTT

D: TRBD2
size: .
V: TRBV4-1
J: TRBJ2-5
CDR3: CASSQDRLAGQETQYF
DNA: TGCGCCAGCAGCCAAGATCGGCTAGCGGGGCAAGAGACCCAGTACTTC

D: TRBD1
size: .
V: TRBV5-1
J: TRBJ2-5
CDR3: CASSFWDRVETQYF
DNA: TGCGCCAGCAGCTTCTGGGACAGGGTAGAGACCCAGTACTTC

D: .
size: few
V: TRBV9
J: TRBJ2-2
CDR3: CASRKGSGELFF
DNA: TGTGCCAGCAGGAAGGGGTCCGGGGAGCTGTTTTTT

D: .
size: .
V: TRBV6-1
J: TRBJ2-7
CDR3: CASSFAGRQYF
DNA: TGTGCCAGCAGTTTTGCGGGAAGGCAGTACTTC

D: .
size: .
V: TRBV19
J: TRBJ1-1
CDR3: CATCRGRTEAFF
DNA: TGTGCCACCTGCAGGGGTCGAACTGAAGCTTTCTTT

D: .
size: .
V: TRBV5-1
J: TRBJ2-5
CDR3: CASSSLGVDQETQYF
DNA: TGCGCCAGCAGCTCGTTGGGAGTAGACCAAGAGACCCAGTACTTC

D: TRBD1
size: .
V: TRBV29-1
J: TRBJ2-5
CDR3: CSVPGQGTKEQYF
DNA: TGCAGCGTCCCGGGACAGGGTACGAAGGAGCAGTACTTC

D: .
size: .
V: TRBV9
J: TRBJ1-1
CDR3: CASSVGPIMNTEAFF
DNA: TGTGCCAGCAGCGTAGGGCCGATCATGAACACTGAAGCTTTCTTT

D: .
size: few
V: TRBV5-6
J: TRBJ2-1
CDR3: CASSRGTQSYNEQFF
DNA: TGTGCCAGCAGTAGGGGGACACAGTCCTACAATGAGCAGTTCTTC

D: TRBD2
size: .
V: TRBV28
J: TRBJ2-1
CDR3: CASTLRAGRDEQFF
DNA: TGTGCCAGCACCCTAAGGGCAGGGAGGGATGAGCAGTTCTTC

D: TRBD1
size: .
V: TRBV30
J: TRBJ1-5
CDR3: CAWSNRGPQPQHF
DNA: TGTGCCTGGAGCAACAGGGGCCCTCAGCCCCAGCATTTT

D: .
size: .
V: TRBV28
J: TRBJ1-1
CDR3: CASSLYRLTPGGTEAFF
DNA: TGTGCCAGCAGTTTATATCGGTTGACACCGGGTGGGACTGAAGCTTTCTTT

D: .
size: .
V: TRBV7-8
J: TRBJ1-5
CDR3: CASSLLEYQPQHF
DNA: TGTGCCAGCAGCTTGCTAGAGTATCAGCCCCAGCATTTT

D: .
size: medium-sized
V: TRBV27
J: TRBJ1-1
CDR3: CASSLSLNTEAFF
DNA: TGTGCCAGCAGTTTATCCCTGAACACTGAAGCTTTCTTT

D: .
size: few
V: TRBV5-4
J: TRBJ2-7
CDR3: CASSLPGDYEQYF
DNA: TGTGCCAGCAGCTTGCCAGGAGACTACGAGCAGTACTTC

D: .
size: once
V: TRBV9
J: TRBJ1-2
CDR3: CASSVDGGSGYTF
DNA: TGTGCCAGCAGCGTAGACGGGGGAAGTGGCTACACCTTC

D: .
size: .
V: TRBV6-6
J: TRBJ1-6
CDR3: CASSIDRPSPLHF
DNA: TGTGCCAGCAGTATCGACAGGCCTTCACCCCTCCACTTT

D: TRBD1
size: few
V: TRBV2
J: TRBJ1-6
CDR3: CASRGSQGDSPLHF
DNA: TGTGCCAGCAGGGGTAGCCAGGGGGATTCACCCCTCCACTTT

D: TRBD1
size: .
V: TRBV5-4
J: TRBJ2-2
CDR3: CASSLKATGHTGELFF
DNA: TGTGCCAGCAGCTTGAAAGCGACAGGGCACACCGGGGAGCTGTTTTTT

D: .
size: .
V: TRBV28
J: TRBJ1-3
CDR3: CASSGGEGLLGGNTIYF
DNA: TGTGCCAGCAGCGGGGGCGAGGGGCTGCTTGGTGGAAACACCATATACTTT

D: .
size: .
V: TRBV5-1
J: TRBJ2-1
CDR3: CASSSGTPLGNEQFF
DNA: TGCGCCAGCAGCTCCGGGACTCCGCTAGGTAATGAGCAGTTCTTC

D: .
size: .
V: TRBV18
J: TRBJ2-2
CDR3: CASSPIPDVGELFF
DNA: TGTGCCAGCTCACCTATCCCTGACGTCGGGGAGCTGTTTTTT

D: .
size: once
V: TRBV7-6
J: TRBJ2-1
CDR3: CASSRTVGSHNEQFF
DNA: TGTGCCAGCAGCCGGACTGTGGGCTCCCACAATGAGCAGTTCTTC

D: TRBD1
size: .
V: TRBV25-1
J: TRBJ2-5
CDR3: CASRPRQGPQETQYF
DNA: TGTGCCAGCCGACCGCGACAGGGCCCCCAAGAGACCCAGTACTTC